The rows below give T cell receptor beta chains drawn from one sample of a study of cytomegalovirus exposure and HLA in healthy donors. Method: immunoSEQ multiplex PCR; TCRdb's copy keeps in-frame clones and lacks some. The table has more than 250,000 clones, 86% seen once. The sequenced sample was PBMCs. These TCRs come from a young woman in good health and CMV-seronegative. The CDR3 runs from the conserved cysteine through the conserved F or W. The order of the fields is clone size, D gene, V gene, J gene, CDR3 protein, CDR3 DNA. A D gene is named only where the DNA matches it firmly. The size entry is marked missing in some rows and otherwise reads once, few, many or a size class.

clone_size: .; d_call: .; v_call: TRBV6-5; j_call: TRBJ1-2; cdr3_aa: CASSYHEQGRNYGYTF; cdr3_nt: TGTGCCAGCAGTTACCACGAGCAGGGTCGGAACTATGGCTACACCTTC
clone_size: .; d_call: TRBD2; v_call: TRBV7-9; j_call: TRBJ2-5; cdr3_aa: CASSSYSGTSQETQYF; cdr3_nt: TGTGCCAGCAGCTCCTACTCCGGGACTAGCCAAGAGACCCAGTACTTC
clone_size: .; d_call: TRBD1; v_call: TRBV19; j_call: TRBJ1-3; cdr3_aa: CASGDRAGNTIYF; cdr3_nt: TGTGCCAGTGGCGACAGGGCTGGAAACACCATATATTTT
clone_size: .; d_call: TRBD1; v_call: TRBV15; j_call: TRBJ1-1; cdr3_aa: CATSRARQGVTEAFF; cdr3_nt: TGTGCCACCAGCAGAGCCCGACAGGGTGTGACTGAAGCTTTCTTT
clone_size: .; d_call: TRBD1; v_call: TRBV9; j_call: TRBJ2-5; cdr3_aa: CASSQGAGGETQYF; cdr3_nt: TGTGCCAGCAGCCAGGGGGCAGGGGGAGAGACCCAGTACTTC
clone_size: .; d_call: .; v_call: TRBV27; j_call: TRBJ2-7; cdr3_aa: CASSLIGGEQYF; cdr3_nt: TGTGCCAGCAGTTTAATAGGCGGCGAGCAGTACTTC
clone_size: .; d_call: TRBD1; v_call: TRBV15; j_call: TRBJ1-3; cdr3_aa: CATSRTGEAGNTIYF; cdr3_nt: TGTGCCACCAGCAGAACAGGGGAAGCTGGAAACACCATATATTTT
clone_size: .; d_call: TRBD2; v_call: TRBV5-1; j_call: TRBJ2-7; cdr3_aa: CASSLTSGVNEQYF; cdr3_nt: TGCGCCAGCAGCTTGACTAGCGGGGTAAACGAGCAGTACTTC
clone_size: .; d_call: .; v_call: TRBV29-1; j_call: TRBJ2-7; cdr3_aa: CSVEDSRSYEQYF; cdr3_nt: TGCAGCGTTGAAGACAGTCGCTCCTACGAGCAGTACTTC
clone_size: .; d_call: TRBD2; v_call: TRBV5-6; j_call: TRBJ2-1; cdr3_aa: CASSTGPAGGFEQFF; cdr3_nt: TGTGCCAGCAGCACGGGCCCAGCCGGGGGGTTTGAGCAGTTCTTC
clone_size: .; d_call: TRBD2; v_call: TRBV7-9; j_call: TRBJ2-5; cdr3_aa: CASSVRTSGRARETQYF; cdr3_nt: TGTGCCAGCAGCGTGAGGACTAGCGGGAGGGCCAGGGAGACCCAGTACTTC
clone_size: once; d_call: .; v_call: TRBV19; j_call: TRBJ2-7; cdr3_aa: CASSEGEGIYEQYF; cdr3_nt: TGTGCCAGTAGTGAGGGGGAAGGGATCTACGAGCAGTACTTC
clone_size: few; d_call: .; v_call: TRBV27; j_call: TRBJ2-7; cdr3_aa: CASSLEKGPYEQYF; cdr3_nt: TGTGCCAGCAGTTTAGAAAAGGGGCCCTACGAGCAGTACTTC
clone_size: .; d_call: TRBD2; v_call: TRBV15; j_call: TRBJ2-3; cdr3_aa: CATSNPSGRADTQYF; cdr3_nt: TGTGCCACCAGCAACCCTAGCGGGAGGGCAGATACGCAGTATTTT
clone_size: .; d_call: TRBD1; v_call: TRBV5-4; j_call: TRBJ2-7; cdr3_aa: CASSLTGGREQYF; cdr3_nt: TGTGCCAGCAGCTTGACAGGGGGGCGCGAGCAGTACTTC
clone_size: once; d_call: .; v_call: TRBV7-2; j_call: TRBJ2-7; cdr3_aa: CASSLVLAREQYF; cdr3_nt: TGTGCCAGCAGCTTAGTCTTAGCGCGGGAGCAGTACTTC
clone_size: .; d_call: TRBD1; v_call: TRBV7-9; j_call: TRBJ1-2; cdr3_aa: CAARGQGYGYTF; cdr3_nt: TGTGCCGCTCGGGGACAGGGATATGGCTACACCTTC
clone_size: .; d_call: .; v_call: TRBV10-3; j_call: TRBJ2-2; cdr3_aa: CAIMQGSTGELFF; cdr3_nt: TGTGCCATCATGCAGGGATCTACCGGGGAGCTGTTTTTT
clone_size: .; d_call: .; v_call: TRBV5-6; j_call: TRBJ1-2; cdr3_aa: CASSLQLRGYTF; cdr3_nt: TGTGCCAGCAGCTTGCAACTGCGTGGCTACACCTTC
clone_size: .; d_call: .; v_call: TRBV27; j_call: TRBJ2-1; cdr3_aa: CASSLFSGEQFF; cdr3_nt: TGTGCCAGCAGTCTTTTCTCGGGTGAGCAGTTCTTC
clone_size: .; d_call: TRBD1; v_call: TRBV4-1; j_call: TRBJ1-5; cdr3_aa: CASSQREDRWDQPQHF; cdr3_nt: TGCGCCAGCAGCCAGCGAGAGGACAGGTGGGATCAGCCCCAGCATTTT
clone_size: .; d_call: .; v_call: TRBV6-1; j_call: TRBJ1-2; cdr3_aa: CASSYRDNYGYTF; cdr3_nt: TGTGCCAGCAGCTACAGGGATAACTATGGCTACACCTTC
clone_size: .; d_call: TRBD1; v_call: TRBV5-4; j_call: TRBJ2-2; cdr3_aa: CASSRNRGRDAGELFF; cdr3_nt: TGTGCCAGCAGCAGGAACAGGGGGCGCGACGCCGGGGAGCTGTTTTTT
clone_size: .; d_call: TRBD1; v_call: TRBV5-1; j_call: TRBJ2-7; cdr3_aa: CASSWTGVSSYEQYF; cdr3_nt: TGCGCCAGCAGCTGGACAGGGGTAAGCTCCTACGAGCAGTACTTC
clone_size: once; d_call: .; v_call: TRBV5-8; j_call: TRBJ2-7; cdr3_aa: CASSVGSEQYF; cdr3_nt: TGTGCCAGCAGCGTCGGGTCCGAGCAGTACTTC
clone_size: .; d_call: TRBD2; v_call: TRBV2; j_call: TRBJ2-3; cdr3_aa: CASSRAGGPDTQYF; cdr3_nt: TGTGCCAGCAGTAGGGCGGGAGGGCCAGATACGCAGTATTTT
clone_size: .; d_call: TRBD2; v_call: TRBV2; j_call: TRBJ2-1; cdr3_aa: CASTIAGGSYNEQFF; cdr3_nt: TGTGCCAGTACCATAGCGGGAGGGTCCTACAATGAGCAGTTCTTC
clone_size: .; d_call: TRBD1; v_call: TRBV9; j_call: TRBJ2-7; cdr3_aa: CASSVEGQGREQYF; cdr3_nt: TGTGCCAGCAGCGTAGAAGGACAGGGTCGAGAGCAGTACTTC
clone_size: .; d_call: TRBD1; v_call: TRBV7-9; j_call: TRBJ1-1; cdr3_aa: CASSTTGQGRTEAFF; cdr3_nt: TGTGCCAGCAGCACGACGGGACAGGGTAGGACTGAAGCTTTCTTT
clone_size: .; d_call: .; v_call: TRBV5-6; j_call: TRBJ2-1; cdr3_aa: CASSWTNLYNEQFF; cdr3_nt: TGTGCCAGCAGCTGGACTAACCTATACAATGAGCAGTTCTTC
clone_size: few; d_call: TRBD2; v_call: TRBV5-1; j_call: TRBJ2-7; cdr3_aa: CASSLGYGGGLAGSYEQYF; cdr3_nt: TGCGCCAGCAGCTTGGGTTACGGGGGAGGACTAGCGGGATCCTACGAGCAGTACTTC
clone_size: .; d_call: .; v_call: TRBV28; j_call: TRBJ2-7; cdr3_aa: CASSSDRGEQYF; cdr3_nt: TGTGCCAGCAGTTCGGACAGAGGCGAGCAGTACTTC
clone_size: .; d_call: .; v_call: TRBV19; j_call: TRBJ2-1; cdr3_aa: CASSRGNEQFF; cdr3_nt: TGTGCCAGTAGCCGGGGTAATGAGCAGTTCTTC
clone_size: .; d_call: TRBD1; v_call: TRBV30; j_call: TRBJ1-2; cdr3_aa: CAWSKGQTYGYTF; cdr3_nt: TGTGCCTGGAGTAAGGGACAGACCTATGGCTACACCTTC
clone_size: .; d_call: TRBD1; v_call: TRBV5-1; j_call: TRBJ2-1; cdr3_aa: CASSSRTGGYNEQFF; cdr3_nt: TGCGCCAGCAGCTCTCGGACAGGGGGCTACAATGAGCAGTTCTTC
clone_size: once; d_call: TRBD2; v_call: TRBV27; j_call: TRBJ2-3; cdr3_aa: CASSPLAGTVDTQYF; cdr3_nt: TGTGCCAGCAGTCCGCTAGCGGGAACCGTAGATACGCAGTATTTT
clone_size: .; d_call: TRBD2; v_call: TRBV4-1; j_call: TRBJ2-3; cdr3_aa: CASSLSGSSTDTQYF; cdr3_nt: TGCGCCAGCAGCCTTAGCGGGAGTAGCACAGATACGCAGTATTTT
clone_size: .; d_call: TRBD2; v_call: TRBV6-1; j_call: TRBJ2-7; cdr3_aa: CASSDRGGPRSYEQYF; cdr3_nt: TGTGCCAGCAGTGACCGGGGGGGACCCCGCTCCTACGAGCAGTACTTC
clone_size: .; d_call: TRBD1; v_call: TRBV27; j_call: TRBJ1-5; cdr3_aa: CASSPGQGRQPQHF; cdr3_nt: TGTGCCAGCAGTCCCGGACAGGGACGACAGCCCCAGCATTTT
clone_size: .; d_call: TRBD1; v_call: TRBV5-1; j_call: TRBJ2-7; cdr3_aa: CASSLGGTGVPYEQYF; cdr3_nt: TGCGCCAGCAGCTTGGGGGGGACAGGAGTCCCCTACGAGCAGTACTTC
clone_size: .; d_call: .; v_call: TRBV5-1; j_call: TRBJ1-4; cdr3_aa: CASSSDSPSRKLFF; cdr3_nt: TGCGCCAGCAGCTCGGACAGCCCAAGCCGAAAACTGTTTTTT